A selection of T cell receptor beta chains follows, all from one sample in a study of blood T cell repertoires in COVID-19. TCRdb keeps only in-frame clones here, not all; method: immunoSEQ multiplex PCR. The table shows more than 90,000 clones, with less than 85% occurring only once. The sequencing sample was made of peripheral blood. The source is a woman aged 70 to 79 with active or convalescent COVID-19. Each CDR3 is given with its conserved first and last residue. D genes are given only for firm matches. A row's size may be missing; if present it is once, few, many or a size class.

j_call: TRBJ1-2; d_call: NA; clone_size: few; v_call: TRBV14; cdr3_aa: CASSQDNPYGYTF; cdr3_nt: TGTGCCAGCAGCCAAGACAATCCCTATGGCTACACCTTC
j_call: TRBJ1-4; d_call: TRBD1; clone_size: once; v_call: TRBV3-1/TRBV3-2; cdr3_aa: CASSQRGTGRGSEKLFF; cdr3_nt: TGTGCCAGCAGCCAACGCGGGACAGGTAGGGGTAGTGAAAAACTGTTTTTT
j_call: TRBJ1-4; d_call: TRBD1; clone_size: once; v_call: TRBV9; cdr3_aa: CASSWSDREPGELFF; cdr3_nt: TGTGCCAGCAGCTGGAGCGACAGGGAGCCCGGGGAACTGTTTTTT
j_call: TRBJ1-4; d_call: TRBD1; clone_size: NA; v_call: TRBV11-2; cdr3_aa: CASSSLGRGKTEKLFF; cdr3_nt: TGTGCCAGCAGCTCCCTCGGCAGGGGGAAAACGGAAAAACTGTTTTTT
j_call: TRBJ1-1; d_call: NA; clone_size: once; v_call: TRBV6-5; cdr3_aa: CASSYLGNTEAFF; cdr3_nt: TGTGCCAGCAGTTACCTAGGGAACACTGAAGCTTTCTTT
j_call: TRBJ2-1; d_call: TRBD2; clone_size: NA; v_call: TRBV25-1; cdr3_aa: CASSKRLAGNNEQFF; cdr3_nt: TGTGCCAGCAGCAAACGACTAGCGGGGAACAATGAGCAGTTCTTC
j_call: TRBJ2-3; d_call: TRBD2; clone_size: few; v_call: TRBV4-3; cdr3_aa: CASSQVLLAGGSDTQYF; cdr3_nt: TGCGCCAGCAGCCAAGTTCTACTAGCGGGGGGGAGCGATACGCAGTATTTT
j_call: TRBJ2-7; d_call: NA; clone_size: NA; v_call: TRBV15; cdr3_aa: CATSRDGTHPLRYEQYF; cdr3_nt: TGTGCCACCAGCAGAGATGGCACCCACCCTCTTCGCTACGAGCAGTACTTC
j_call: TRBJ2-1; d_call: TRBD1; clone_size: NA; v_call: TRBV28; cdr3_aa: CASSSGGEDNEQFF; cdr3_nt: TGTGCCAGCAGTTCAGGGGGCGAAGACAATGAGCAGTTCTTC
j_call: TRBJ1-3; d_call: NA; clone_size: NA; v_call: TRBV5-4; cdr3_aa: CASSPSEARNTIYF; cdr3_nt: TGTGCCAGCAGCCCATCCGAGGCCCGAAACACCATATATTTT
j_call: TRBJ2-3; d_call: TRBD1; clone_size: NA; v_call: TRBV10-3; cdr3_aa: CAISERQGLDTQYF; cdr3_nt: TGTGCCATCAGTGAGAGACAGGGTCTCGATACGCAGTATTTT
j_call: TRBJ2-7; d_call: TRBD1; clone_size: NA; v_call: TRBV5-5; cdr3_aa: CASSLGGTATVEQYF; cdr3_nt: TGTGCCAGCAGCTTGGGAGGGACAGCTACGGTCGAGCAGTACTTC
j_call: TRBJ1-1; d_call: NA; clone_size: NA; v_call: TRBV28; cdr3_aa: CASRPSRGGFAEAFF; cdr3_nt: TGTGCCAGCAGGCCTTCGCGCGGGGGGTTCGCTGAAGCTTTCTTT
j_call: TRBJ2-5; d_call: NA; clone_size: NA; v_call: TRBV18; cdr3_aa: CASSPRRLETQYF; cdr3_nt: TGTGCCAGCTCACCACGGAGACTAGAGACCCAGTACTTC
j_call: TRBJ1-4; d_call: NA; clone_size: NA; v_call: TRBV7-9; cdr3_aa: CASSPYGLNEKLFF; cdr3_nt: TGTGCCAGCAGCCCTTATGGCCTTAATGAAAAACTGTTTTTT
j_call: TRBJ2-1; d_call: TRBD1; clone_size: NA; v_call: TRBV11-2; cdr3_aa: CASTRTGGQEQFF; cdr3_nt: TGTGCCAGCACCCGAACAGGGGGCCAAGAGCAGTTCTTC
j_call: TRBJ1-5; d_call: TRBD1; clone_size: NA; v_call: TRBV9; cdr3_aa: CASSKTGEASQPQHF; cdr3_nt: TGTGCCAGCAGCAAGACAGGGGAGGCTAGTCAGCCCCAGCATTTT
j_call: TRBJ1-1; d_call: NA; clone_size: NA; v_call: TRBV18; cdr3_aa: CASSPPVGSEAFF; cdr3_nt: TGTGCCAGCTCACCACCCGTGGGGAGTGAAGCTTTCTTT
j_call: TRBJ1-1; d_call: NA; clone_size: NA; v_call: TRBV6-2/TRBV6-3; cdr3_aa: CASSLRRDTLNTEAFF; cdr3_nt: TGTGCCAGCAGTTTAAGACGGGACACCCTGAACACTGAAGCTTTCTTT
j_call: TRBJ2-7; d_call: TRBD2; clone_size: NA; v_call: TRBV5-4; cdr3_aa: CASSKSGGGYEQYF; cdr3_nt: TGTGCCAGCAGCAAAAGCGGGGGAGGGTACGAGCAGTACTTC
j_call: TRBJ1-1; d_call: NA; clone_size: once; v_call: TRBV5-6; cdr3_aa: CASSLVGRSGTEAFF; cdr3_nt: TGTGCCAGCAGCTTGGTAGGGAGGTCGGGCACTGAAGCTTTCTTT
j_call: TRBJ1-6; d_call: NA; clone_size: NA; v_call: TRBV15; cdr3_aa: CATQQGTQNSPLHF; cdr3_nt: TGTGCCACCCAACAGGGCACCCAAAATTCACCCCTCCACTTT
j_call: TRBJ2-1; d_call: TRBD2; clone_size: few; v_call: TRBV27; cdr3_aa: CASSAGTSGRAFYNEQFF; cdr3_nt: TGTGCCAGCAGTGCTGGGACTAGCGGGAGAGCCTTCTACAATGAGCAGTTCTTC
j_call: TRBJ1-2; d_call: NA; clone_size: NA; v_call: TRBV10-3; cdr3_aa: CAISDNQAANYGYTF; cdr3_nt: TGTGCCATCAGTGATAACCAGGCAGCTAACTATGGCTACACCTTC
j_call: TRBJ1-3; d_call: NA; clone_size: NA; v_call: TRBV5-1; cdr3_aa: CASSLSLSGNTIYF; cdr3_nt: TGCGCCAGCAGCTTGTCGCTATCTGGAAACACCATATATTTT
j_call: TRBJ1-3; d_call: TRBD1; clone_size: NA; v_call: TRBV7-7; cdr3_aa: CASSSGPGKQGANSGNTIYF; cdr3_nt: TGTGCTAGCAGCTCCGGCCCAGGAAAACAGGGGGCAAACTCTGGAAACACCATATATTTT
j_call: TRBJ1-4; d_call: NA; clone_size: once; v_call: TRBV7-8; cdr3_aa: CASSPSLERVEKLFF; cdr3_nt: TGTGCCAGCAGCCCTTCCTTAGAGAGGGTAGAAAAACTGTTTTTT
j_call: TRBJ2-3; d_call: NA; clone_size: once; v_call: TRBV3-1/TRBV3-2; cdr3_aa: CASSRDGSGTDTQYF; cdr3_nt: TGTGCCAGCAGCCGAGACGGGAGCGGCACAGATACGCAGTATTTT
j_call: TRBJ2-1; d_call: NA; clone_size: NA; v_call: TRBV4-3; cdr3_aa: CASSQGDLRHANEQFF; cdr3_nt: TGCGCCAGCAGCCAAGGGGACTTAAGGCATGCCAATGAGCAGTTCTTC
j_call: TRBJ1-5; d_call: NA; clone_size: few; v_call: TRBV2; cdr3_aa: CASSGRDTQHF; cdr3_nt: TGTGCCAGCAGTGGGAGGGATACCCAGCATTTT
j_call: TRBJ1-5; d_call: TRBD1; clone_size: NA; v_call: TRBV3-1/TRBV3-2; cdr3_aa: CASSQGRPGGVQPQHF; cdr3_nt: TGTGCCAGCAGCCAAGGGCGACCAGGGGGAGTCCAGCCCCAGCATTTT
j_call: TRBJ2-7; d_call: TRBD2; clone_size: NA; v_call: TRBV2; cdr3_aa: CASIRDYNYEQYF; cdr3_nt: TGTGCCAGCATTAGGGACTATAACTACGAGCAGTACTTC
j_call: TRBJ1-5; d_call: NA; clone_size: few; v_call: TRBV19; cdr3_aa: CASSIEGGKWQPQHF; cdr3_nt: TGTGCCAGTAGTATAGAGGGGGGTAAGTGGCAGCCCCAGCATTTT
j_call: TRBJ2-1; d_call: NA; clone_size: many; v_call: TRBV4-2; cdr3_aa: CASSGREQFF; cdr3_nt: TGTGCCAGCAGCGGAAGGGAGCAGTTCTTC
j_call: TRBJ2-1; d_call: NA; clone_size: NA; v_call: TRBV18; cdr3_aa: CASSRAQASYNEQFF; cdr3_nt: TGTGCCAGCTCACGCGCTCAGGCCTCCTACAATGAGCAGTTCTTC
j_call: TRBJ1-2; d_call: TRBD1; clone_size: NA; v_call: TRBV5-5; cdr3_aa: CASRITPGTGNYGYTF; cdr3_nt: TGTGCCAGCAGAATCACACCCGGGACAGGGAACTATGGCTACACCTTC
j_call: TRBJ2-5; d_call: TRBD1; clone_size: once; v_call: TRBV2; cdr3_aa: CASSEKIGTGAQYF; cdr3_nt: TGTGCCAGCAGTGAAAAGATAGGGACAGGGGCCCAGTACTTC
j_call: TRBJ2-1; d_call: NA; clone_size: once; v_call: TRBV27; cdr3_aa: CAVGDRLTVEQFF; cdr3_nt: TGTGCGGTCGGGGATCGGCTCACAGTTGAGCAGTTCTTC
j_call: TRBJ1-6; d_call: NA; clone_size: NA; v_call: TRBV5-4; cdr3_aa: CASSFRQVDNSPLHF; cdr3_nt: TGTGCCAGCAGCTTTAGACAGGTGGACAATTCACCCCTCCACTTT
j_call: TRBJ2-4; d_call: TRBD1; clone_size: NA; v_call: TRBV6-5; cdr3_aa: CASNTRGSDIQYF; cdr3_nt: TGTGCCAGCAATACCAGGGGGTCGGACATTCAGTACTTC
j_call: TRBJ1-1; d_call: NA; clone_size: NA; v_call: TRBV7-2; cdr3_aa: CASSPGQGEAFF; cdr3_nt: TGTGCCAGCAGCCCAGGTCAGGGTGAAGCTTTCTTT
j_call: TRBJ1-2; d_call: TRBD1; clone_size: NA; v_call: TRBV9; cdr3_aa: CASSGGTATNYGYTF; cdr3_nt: TGTGCCAGCAGCGGAGGGACAGCAACTAACTATGGCTACACCTTC
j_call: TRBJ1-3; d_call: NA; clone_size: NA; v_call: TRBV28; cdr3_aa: CASSSPGGRENTIYF; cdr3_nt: TGTGCCAGCAGTTCCCCGGGGGGGCGCGAAAACACCATATATTTT
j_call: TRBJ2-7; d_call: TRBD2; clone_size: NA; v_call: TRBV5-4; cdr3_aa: CASSLEGTSGAYEQYF; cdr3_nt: TGTGCCAGCAGCTTGGAGGGGACTAGCGGGGCCTACGAGCAGTACTTC
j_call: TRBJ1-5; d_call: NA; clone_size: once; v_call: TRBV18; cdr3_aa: CASSPPGGVGSNQPQHF; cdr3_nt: TGTGCCAGCTCACCCCCGGGGGGGGTTGGCAGCAATCAGCCCCAGCATTTT
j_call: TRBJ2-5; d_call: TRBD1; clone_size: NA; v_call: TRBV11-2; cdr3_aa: CASSRGQGAGETQYF; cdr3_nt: TGTGCCAGCAGCAGAGGACAGGGGGCGGGAGAGACCCAGTACTTC
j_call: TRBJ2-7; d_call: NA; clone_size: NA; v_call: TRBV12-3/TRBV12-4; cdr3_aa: CASSSSGPYEQYF; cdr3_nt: TGTGCCAGCAGTTCCTCGGGTCCCTACGAGCAGTACTTC
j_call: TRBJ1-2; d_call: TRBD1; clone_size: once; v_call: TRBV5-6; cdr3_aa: CASSWGQGRGGYGYTF; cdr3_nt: TGTGCCAGCAGCTGGGGACAGGGCAGGGGTGGCTATGGCTACACCTTC
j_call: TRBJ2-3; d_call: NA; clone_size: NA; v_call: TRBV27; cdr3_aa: CASSSLAATSTDTQYF; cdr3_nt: TGTGCCAGCAGTTCACTAGCAGCGACTAGCACAGATACGCAGTATTTT
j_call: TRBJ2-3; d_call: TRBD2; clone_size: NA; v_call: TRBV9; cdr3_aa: CASSAGTSSDTQYF; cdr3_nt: TGTGCCAGCAGCGCCGGGACTAGTTCGGATACGCAGTATTTT
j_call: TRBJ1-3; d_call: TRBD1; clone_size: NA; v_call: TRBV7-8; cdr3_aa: CASSLGQGASGNTIYF; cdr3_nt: TGTGCCAGCAGCTTAGGACAGGGGGCGAGTGGAAACACCATATATTTT
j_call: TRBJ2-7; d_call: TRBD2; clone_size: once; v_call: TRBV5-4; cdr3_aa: CASSSLGLAGSGEQYF; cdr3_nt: TGTGCCAGCAGCTCCCTGGGCCTAGCGGGGTCGGGTGAGCAGTACTTC
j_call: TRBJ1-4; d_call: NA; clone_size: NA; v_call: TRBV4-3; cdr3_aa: CASSQPGTTNEKLFF; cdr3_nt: TGCGCCAGCAGCCAACCAGGGACAACTAATGAAAAACTGTTTTTT
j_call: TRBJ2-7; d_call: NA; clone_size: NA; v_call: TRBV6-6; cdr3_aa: CASSYNRLAETYEQYF; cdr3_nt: TGTGCCAGCAGTTACAATAGGCTAGCCGAGACCTACGAGCAGTACTTC